A selection of T cell receptor beta chains follows, all from one sample in a study of vaccination and CD4 T cells after COVID-19. No antigen is known for these receptors. TCRdb re-called the PCR reads with MiXCR, one entry per CDR3 protein. The data contain some 26,000 distinct CDR3 sequences, around 50% of them singletons. The material sequenced was CD4+ T cells from blood, cultured in vitro, taken before SARS-CoV-2 vaccination. The origin of the receptors is a human donor who received a COVID-19 vaccine. Each CDR3 is given without its conserved first and last residue.

TRBV5-4 ASSWAAGLQETQY
TRBV5-5 ASTLLAGRQETQY
TRBV20-1 SAVGMNQETQY
TRBV30 AWSVRGYNSPLH
TRBV11-3 ASSPTDVNEQF
TRBV6-1 ASSPPTGSSYNEQF
TRBV20-1 SAEGDTEAF
TRBV20-1 SARRRSAGISFADTQY
TRBV2 ASSDLLAGESYEQY
TRBV18 ASSPTVIGSNQPQH
TRBV19 ASSPAGTPQETQY
TRBV20-1 SARGRTGDGNYGYT
TRBV6-1 ASTRGTSDNEQF
TRBV12-3/TRBV12-4 ASRRGQQETQY
TRBV14 ASSQDTWNTEAF
TRBV6-1 ASSERDRGTTEAF
TRBV5-1 ASSSGDRFNGYT
TRBV3-1 ASSQGTARFGDGYT
TRBV20-1 SVEDRTYEQY
TRBV6-1 ASSAGRTVHYTDTQY
TRBV7-6 ASSLVADRTQHHYEQY
TRBV14 ASSRGRGPPLGSPLH
TRBV12-3/TRBV12-4 ASSPLGTGGISSYNEQF
TRBV6-1 ASSQVTGTPNEKLF
TRBV21-1 ASNPQRLAGELF
TRBV6-2/TRBV6-3 ASIPGGGGTDTQY
TRBV6-1 ASSDGQGRDIQY
TRBV5-6 ASSLGTGGGYT
TRBV11-2 ASSLYDADSNQPQH